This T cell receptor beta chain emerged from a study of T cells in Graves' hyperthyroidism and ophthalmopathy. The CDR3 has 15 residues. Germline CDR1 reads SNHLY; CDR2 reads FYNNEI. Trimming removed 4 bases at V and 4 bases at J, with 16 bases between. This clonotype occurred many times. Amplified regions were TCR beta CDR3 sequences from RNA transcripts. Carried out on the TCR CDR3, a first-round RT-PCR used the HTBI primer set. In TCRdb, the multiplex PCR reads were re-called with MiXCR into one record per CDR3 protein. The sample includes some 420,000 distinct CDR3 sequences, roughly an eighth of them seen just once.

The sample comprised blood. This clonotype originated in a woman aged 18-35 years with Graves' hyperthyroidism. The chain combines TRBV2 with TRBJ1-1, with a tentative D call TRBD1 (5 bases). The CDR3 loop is CASSVRRGQGTEAFF. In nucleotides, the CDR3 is TGTGCCAGCAGTGTTAGGAGGGGCCAGGGCACTGAAGCTTTCTTT. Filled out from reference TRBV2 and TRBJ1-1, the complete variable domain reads EPEVTQTPSHQVTQMGQEVILRCVPISNHLYFYWYRQILGQKVEFLVSFYNNEISEKSEIFDDQFSVERPDGSNFTLKIRSTKLEDSAMYFCASSVRRGQGTEAFFGQGTRLTVV.